This T cell receptor (beta chain) was identified during a study of OX40 agonist ivuxolimab in advanced cancers. Across the whole study: Ivuxolimab, an antibody that agonizes OX40 (CD134), was administered to the patients.

The CDR3 covers 14 residues. The V and J ends lost 0 bases and 4 bases respectively, with 8 bases between them. Germline V lookup: CDR1 SGHKS, CDR2 YYEKEE (reference sequence). Repertoires were generated with immunoSEQ multiplex PCR, while TCRdb's copy carries only in-frame clones and drops some. The table shows approximately 72,000 clones, with roughly 88% occurring only once. Individuals having autoimmune disease history or systemic immunosuppression were not enrolled. The sampling schedule covered blood at baseline, cycle 4 day 1, and cycle 7 day 1. The TCR originated in an adult with an advanced solid tumor such as melanoma, head and neck, liver or kidney cancer. The chain combines TRBV5-5 with TRBJ1-5; D is ambiguous. This material consisted of CD4+ or CD8+ T cells sorted from blood, taken in a trial of the OX40 agonist ivuxolimab. This CDR3 reads CASSLEWVNQPQHF. CDR3 DNA sequence: TGTGCCAGCAGCTTGGAATGGGTTAATCAGCCCCAGCATTTT.